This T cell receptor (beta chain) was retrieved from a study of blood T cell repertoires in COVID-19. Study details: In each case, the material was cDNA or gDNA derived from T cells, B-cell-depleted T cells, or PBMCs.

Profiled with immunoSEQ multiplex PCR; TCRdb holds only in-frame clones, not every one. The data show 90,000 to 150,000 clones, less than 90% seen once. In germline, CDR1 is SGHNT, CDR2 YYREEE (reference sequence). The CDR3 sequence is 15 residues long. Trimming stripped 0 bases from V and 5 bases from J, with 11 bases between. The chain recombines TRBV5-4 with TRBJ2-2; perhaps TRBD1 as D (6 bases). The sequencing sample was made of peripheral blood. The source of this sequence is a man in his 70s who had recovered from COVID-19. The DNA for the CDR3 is TGTGCCAGCAGCTTGGCCGGCAGGGGAACCGGGGAGCTGTTTTTT. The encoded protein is CASSLAGRGTGELFF. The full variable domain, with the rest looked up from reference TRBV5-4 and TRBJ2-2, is ETGVTQSPTHLIKTRGQQVTLRCSSQSGHNTVSWYQQALGQGPQFIFQYYREEENGRGNFPPRFSGLQFPNYSSELNVNALELDDSALYLCASSLAGRGTGELFFGEGSRLTVL.